These 25 T cell receptor beta chains were sequenced from one sample in a study of spatial heterogeneity in lung cancer. TCRdb reanalysed the 5' RACE reads using MiXCR and keeps one entry per CDR3 protein. The sample includes 110,000 or so distinct CDR3 sequences, about a tenth of them seen just once. Regarding time point: blood at routine non-recurrence follow-up after resection. This specimen consisted of PBMCs, obtained at follow-up. These TCRs come from a female donor with early-stage non-small cell lung cancer.

This clonotype has at least ten counts. V is TRBV6-2 or TRBV6-3 and J is TRBJ2-7; D gene unclear. CDR1 and CDR2 from the germline V gene are MNHEY and SVGEGT. V lost 2 bases and J lost 2, with 16 bases in between. The CDR3 is made up of 16 amino acids. CDR3 amino acids: CASSYTPLAVAYEQYV. The CDR3 coding sequence is TGTGCCAGCAGTTACACCCCTTTGGCGGTGGCCTACGAGCAGTACGTC.

The rearrangement uses TRBV30 and TRBJ2-2, with D perhaps matching TRBD1 (5 bases). The CDR3 sequence is 14 residues long. Germline V gene data show CDR1 as GTSNPN and CDR2 as SVGIG (reference sequence). V lost 1 base to trimming and J lost 4 bases, with 10 bases between them. DNA of the CDR3: TGTGCCTGGAGTGAAGGGGTAGGCACCGGGGAGCTGTTTTTT. This sequence encodes CAWSEGVGTGELFF.

This clonotype was recorded a few times. This chain uses TRBV4-3 with TRBJ1-6, with 7 bases fitting TRBD1. The CDR3 has 18 residues. Germline trimming cut 0 bases from V and 6 bases from J; bases unmatched to any gene: 11. The V gene's germline CDR1 is LGHNA and CDR2 YSLEER. CDR3 coding DNA: TGCGCCAGCAGCCAAGAGCCCGTAGGGGGCGTTGGTAATTCACCCCTCCACTTT. This gives the protein CASSQEPVGGVGNSPLHF.

This clonotype was observed many times. The chain uses TRBV19 and TRBJ2-5, with D perhaps TRBD1 (6 bases). Germline CDR1 LNHDA, CDR2 SQIVND (reference sequence). This CDR3 contains 13 residues. V was clipped by 10 bases and J by 2 bases, with 14 bases between them. CDR3 protein: CATAQGPQETQYF. The CDR3 nucleotides are TGTGCCACCGCCCAGGGGCCACAAGAGACCCAGTACTTC.

This clonotype was detected only a few times. This chain links TRBV27 with TRBJ2-5, with 13 nucleotides matching TRBD2. CDR3 length equals 16 residues. After removal of 5 bases from V and 1 base from J, the junction contained 4 bases not matched to a gene. The germline V gene encodes CDR1 MNHEY and CDR2 SMNVEV (reference sequence). The DNA for the CDR3 is TGTGCCAGCAGTCCCCGGACTAGCGGGAGCCAAGAGACCCAGTACTTC. This translates into CASSPRTSGSQETQYF.

CDR3 in amino acids: CASSLDETGPYEQYF. The CDR3 nucleotides are TGTGCCAGCAGTTTAGATGAGACAGGGCCCTACGAGCAGTACTTC. The chain couples TRBV28 to TRBJ2-7, with 7 bases lining up with TRBD1. V lost 2 bases and J lost 2; bases outside the gene matches: 6. Germline loops: CDR1 MDHEN, CDR2 SYDVKM. CDR3 length equals 15 residues.

The J gene is TRBJ2-3, the V gene TRBV28, with D uncertain. The CDR3 spans 15 residues. The germline V and J ends were trimmed by 3 bases and 5 bases, with 15 bases remaining between them. CDR1 MDHEN and CDR2 SYDVKM come from the germline V gene. The CDR3 coding sequence is TGTGCCAGCAGTTTGCTATCCACCGCCCTAGATACGCAGTATTTT. This encodes CASSLLSTALDTQYF.

The chain has TRBV20-1 and TRBJ2-1, with 9 nucleotides matching TRBD1. Trimming at V came to 6 bases and at J to 9 bases, leaving 9 bases not matched to a gene. From germline, CDR1 is DFQATT and CDR2 SNEGSKA (reference sequence). This CDR3 contains 13 residues. The DNA of the CDR3 is TGCAGTGCAGGGACCGGGACAGGGTTTGAGCAGTTCTTC. Translated: CSAGTGTGFEQFF.

There are many counts of this clonotype. The chain is built from TRBV20-1 and TRBJ2-1, with 13 bases matching TRBD2. Trimming removed 2 bases from V and 2 bases from J; junction bases left unmatched: 0. CDR1 and CDR2 from the germline V gene are DFQATT and SNEGSKA (reference sequence). The CDR3 runs 15 residues. The CDR3 region has the DNA TGCAGTGCTAGAACTAGCGGGAGGGCCTACAATGAGCAGTTCTTC. Translated: CSARTSGRAYNEQFF.

The gene calls are TRBV7-6 and TRBJ2-3; the match to TRBD1 covers 7 bases. With 1 base clipped from V and 2 bases from J, the junction kept 3 bases outside the gene matches. Germline loops: CDR1 SGHVS, CDR2 FNYEAQ. This CDR3 contains 15 residues. CDR3 nucleotides: TGTGCCAGCAGCTTAGGACAGGGAAACACAGATACGCAGTATTTT. Protein product: CASSLGQGNTDTQYF. The full variable domain, with the rest looked up from reference TRBV7-6 and TRBJ2-3, is GAGVSQSPRYKVTKRGQDVALRCDPISGHVSLYWYRQALGQGPEFLTYFNYEAQQDKSGLPNDRFSAERPEGSISTLTIQRTEQRDSAMYRCASSLGQGNTDTQYFGPGTRLTVL.

In this sample, this clonotype turned up many times. The V gene is TRBV5-4, the J gene TRBJ2-1; TRBD2 agrees at 7 bases. V lost 2 bases and J lost 5; bases outside the gene matches: 13. Germline CDR1 is SGHNT and CDR2 is YYREEE (reference sequence). This CDR3 has 17 residues. The CDR3 DNA follows: TGTGCCAGCAGCTTAAATCCGTTCCGGACTAGGCACAATGAGCAGTTCTTC. Residues: CASSLNPFRTRHNEQFF.

This clonotype was recorded many times. Written as DNA, the CDR3 is TGTGCCTGGAGTGCCTTCCGGGCTGAAGCTTTCTTT. Protein product: CAWSAFRAEAFF. The chain has TRBV30 and TRBJ1-1, with unresolved D. The CDR3 totals 12 residues. Looked up from germline, CDR1 is GTSNPN and CDR2 is SVGIG (reference sequence). The germline V and J ends were trimmed by 1 base and 6 bases, with 9 bases remaining between them.

The chain is built from TRBV30 and TRBJ1-5, with no clear D. The CDR3 consists of 14 residues. V dropped 1 base and J dropped 0 bases, with 7 bases sitting between them. Germline values: CDR1 GTSNPN, CDR2 SVGIG (reference sequence). Here the CDR3 DNA reads TGTGCCTGGAGTGCAGAGATTAGCAATCAGCCCCAGCATTTT. Amino acids: CAWSAEISNQPQHF.

This sequence joins TRBV5-4 and TRBJ1-1, with D uncertain. Trimming removed 4 bases from V and 0 bases from J, with 10 bases in between. This CDR3 comprises 14 residues. The V gene's germline CDR1 is SGHNT and CDR2 YYREEE (reference sequence). CDR3 loop: CASSPMKMNTEAFF. The CDR3 DNA follows: TGTGCCAGCAGCCCGATGAAGATGAACACTGAAGCTTTCTTT.

This rearrangement joins TRBV3-1 to TRBJ1-6, with TRBD1 matching over 10 bases. CDR3 size: 14 residues. In germline, CDR1 is LGHDT, CDR2 YNNKEL (reference sequence). Trimming cost V 4 bases and J 10 bases; bases outside gene matches: 4. Here the CDR3 DNA reads TGTGCCAGCAGCCTGGGACAGGGGCTGTCACCCCTCCACTTT. Translating gives CASSLGQGLSPLHF.

This clonotype was seen a handful of times. The chain combines TRBV30 with TRBJ1-6, with D possibly TRBD1 on 6 matching bases. CDR1 and CDR2 from the germline V gene are GTSNPN and SVGIG (reference sequence). This CDR3 is 12 amino acids long. Between the trimmed V and J ends, which lost 8 bases and 8 bases, there was a span of 13 bases. The CDR3 loop is CARGRGDSPLHF. CDR3 nucleotides: TGTGCCCGGGGCAGGGGTGATTCACCCCTCCACTTT.

The table lists this clonotype with a few counts. The V gene is TRBV11-2, the J gene TRBJ1-5; a possible D gene is TRBD1 (6 bases). The CDR3 length is 19 residues. Between the trimmed V and J ends, which lost 2 bases and 0 bases, there was a span of 20 bases. The germline gives CDR1 SGHAT, CDR2 FQNNGV. CDR3 amino acids: CASSLTARHGQYSNQPQHF. In DNA form, the CDR3 reads TGTGCCAGCAGCTTAACCGCCCGGCACGGACAGTATAGCAATCAGCCCCAGCATTTT. The whole variable domain, remainder taken from reference TRBV11-2 and TRBJ1-5, is EAGVAQSPRYKIIEKRQSVAFWCNPISGHATLYWYQQILGQGPKLLIQFQNNGVVDDSQLPKDRFSAERLKGVDSTLKIQPAKLEDSAVYLCASSLTARHGQYSNQPQHFGDGTRLSIL.

V usage is TRBV9 and J usage is TRBJ1-1; 8 positions match TRBD1. The CDR3 sequence is 15 residues long. V lost 4 bases, J lost 7 bases, and 12 bases stayed unmatched. CDR1 and CDR2 from the germline V gene are SGDLS and YYNGEE. The CDR3 sequence is CASSPTGGRRVEAFF. For the CDR3, the DNA is TGTGCCAGCAGCCCTACAGGGGGTAGACGTGTTGAAGCTTTCTTT.

At least ten counts were recorded for this clonotype. The chain combines TRBV20-1 with TRBJ2-1, with 9 positions matching TRBD2. The CDR3 covers 13 residues. Germline CDR1 DFQATT, CDR2 SNEGSKA (reference sequence). J gave up 3 bases and V 5 bases, and 2 bases lay outside the gene matches. This CDR3 reads CSAVAGVYNEQFF. The CDR3 nucleotides read TGCAGTGCTGTAGCGGGAGTCTACAATGAGCAGTTCTTC.

V and J are TRBV5-6 and TRBJ2-3; the D is unclear. The germline V gene has CDR1 SGHDT and CDR2 YYEEEE. CDR3 length: 12 residues. Trimming removed 4 bases at V and 3 bases at J, with 6 bases between. CDR3 sequence (DNA): TGTGCCAGCAGCGACGTAACAGATACGCAGTATTTT. This translates into CASSDVTDTQYF.

The table lists this clonotype with a count of one. The chain carries TRBV28 and TRBJ2-7, with 9 bases aligning to TRBD1. The CDR3 runs 15 residues. Germline assignment: CDR1 MDHEN and CDR2 SYDVKM. V lost 3 bases to trimming and J lost 4 bases; unmatched junction nucleotides: 7. CDR3: CASSFGQGSTYEQYF. The CDR3 coding sequence is TGTGCCAGCAGTTTCGGACAGGGGTCAACTTACGAGCAGTACTTC.

This chain uses TRBV20-1 with TRBJ2-3; the D gene is possibly TRBD2 (6 bases). The CDR3 loop spans 16 amino acids. Per germline, CDR1 DFQATT and CDR2 SNEGSKA (reference sequence). V lost 0 bases to trimming and J lost 3 bases, with 16 bases between them. The CDR3 DNA sequence: TGCAGTGCTAGAGATGGGGCGGGAATTTATACAGATACGCAGTATTTT. It is translated as CSARDGAGIYTDTQYF.

This clonotype was picked up a small number of times. J is TRBJ2-3 and V is TRBV20-1, with TRBD2 matching over 8 bases. The CDR3 length is 16 residues. The V and J ends lost 0 bases and 1 base, in that order; junction bases with no gene match: 6. CDR1 is DFQATT and CDR2 is SNEGSKA in the germline V gene (reference sequence). CDR3 bases: TGCAGTGCTAGAGATGGCGGGAGGAGGGGCACAGATACGCAGTATTTT. This codes for CSARDGGRRGTDTQYF.

This clonotype appeared many times. The genes are TRBV28 and TRBJ2-2; 7 bases match TRBD1. V gave up 2 bases and J gave up 2 bases; unmatched junction bases: 2. In germline, CDR1 is MDHEN, CDR2 SYDVKM. The CDR3 covers 15 residues. The DNA of the CDR3 is TGTGCCAGCAGTTTACAGGGGGTTAACACCGGGGAGCTGTTTTTT. Its translation: CASSLQGVNTGELFF.

This clonotype occurred a few times. V usage is TRBV7-7 and J usage is TRBJ2-1, with 8 bases aligning to TRBD1. Germline V gene sequence: CDR1 SSHAT, CDR2 FNYEAQ (reference sequence). The CDR3 has 11 residues. Here the CDR3 DNA reads TGTGCTGGGGACAGGTCCGGGGAGCAGTTCTTC. It codes for CAGDRSGEQFF.